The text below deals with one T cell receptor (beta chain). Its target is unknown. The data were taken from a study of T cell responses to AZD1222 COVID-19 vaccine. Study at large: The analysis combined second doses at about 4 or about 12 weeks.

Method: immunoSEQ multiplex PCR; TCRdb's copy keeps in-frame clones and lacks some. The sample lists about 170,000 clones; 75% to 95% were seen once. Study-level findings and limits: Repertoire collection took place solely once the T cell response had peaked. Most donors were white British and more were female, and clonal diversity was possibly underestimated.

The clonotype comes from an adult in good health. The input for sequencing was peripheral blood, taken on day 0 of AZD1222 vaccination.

CDR3 in DNA: TGTGCCAGCAGCGCCCTTGGGACAGGGAGCCACGAGCAGTACTTC. The encoded protein is CASSALGTGSHEQYF. The rearrangement uses TRBV13 and TRBJ2-7, with 9 bases fitting TRBD1. In germline, CDR1 is PRHDT, CDR2 FYEKMQ (reference sequence). The CDR3 runs 15 residues. The trim removed 5 bases at V and 5 bases at J, leaving 10 bases unmatched.